Listed here are 27 T cell receptor beta chains from one sample, sequenced in a study of blood T cell repertoires in COVID-19. Assay used: immunoSEQ multiplex PCR; TCRdb lists only in-frame clones, some missing. Of around 95,000 clones in the sample, approximately 84% were seen once. The sequencing input was peripheral blood. The receptors stem from a man aged 25 to 40 in a cohort sampled during active COVID-19.

The chain uses TRBV5-4 and TRBJ2-3; no definite D call. The length of the CDR3 is 14 residues. From germline, CDR1 is SGHNT and CDR2 YYREEE (reference sequence). V was trimmed by 4 bases and J by 6 bases, leaving 15 bases between them. The CDR3 protein is CASSLSEAGDTQYF. In DNA, the CDR3 is TGTGCCAGCAGCCTATCCGAGGCCGGGGATACGCAGTATTTT.

The chain uses TRBV14 and TRBJ2-2, with D unresolved. Trimming left V 1 base short and J 1 base short, with 7 bases between. The CDR3 runs to 15 residues. Looked up from germline, CDR1 is SGHDN and CDR2 is FVKESK. CDR3 DNA: TGTGCCAGCAGCCAAGCTCCCAGGAACACCGGGGAGCTGTTTTTT. Translation gives CASSQAPRNTGELFF.

This clone was observed a handful of times. The gene calls are TRBV29-1 and TRBJ1-1; a weak D match, TRBD1 (6 bases). Trimming left V 1 base short and J 5 bases short, with 14 bases between. CDR3 size: 14 residues. Germline V CDR1 and CDR2: SQVTM, ANQGSEA. The CDR3 DNA reads as TGCAGCGTTGAAGTAGGTATGAGGGGGACTGAAGCTTTCTTT. This gives the protein CSVEVGMRGTEAFF. The whole variable domain, remainder taken from reference TRBV29-1 and TRBJ1-1, is SAVISQKPSRDICQRGTSLTIQCQVDSQVTMMFWYRQQPGQSLTLIATANQGSEATYESGFVIDKFPISRPNLTFSTLTVSNMSPEDSSIYLCSVEVGMRGTEAFFGQGTRLTVV.

The V call is TRBV19, the J call TRBJ2-5; tentatively, D is TRBD2 (5 bases). The V gene lost 6 bases and the J gene lost 1 base, with 12 bases spanning the gap. The CDR3 runs to 14 residues. Germline CDR1 LNHDA, CDR2 SQIVND (reference sequence). The CDR3 spells CASRRGLGQETQYF. CDR3 nucleotide sequence: TGTGCCAGTAGACGAGGGCTCGGCCAAGAGACCCAGTACTTC.

J is TRBJ2-5 and V is TRBV28, with D maybe TRBD1 (5 bases). Trimming removed 3 bases from V and 4 bases from J, with 15 bases in between. Germline loops: CDR1 MDHEN, CDR2 SYDVKM. The CDR3 length is 15 residues. CDR3 sequence reads: CASSFGQMTRETQYF. The CDR3 bases are TGTGCCAGCAGTTTCGGACAAATGACAAGAGAGACCCAGTACTTC.

The chain recombines TRBV5-6 with TRBJ1-3, with D perhaps matching TRBD1 (6 bases). V was shortened by 3 bases and J by 5 bases, with 12 bases between the two germline ends. The CDR3 is 14 amino acids. Per germline, CDR1 SGHDT and CDR2 YYEEEE. The CDR3 is CASSSRQVRNTIYF. The CDR3 DNA reads TGTGCCAGCAGCTCTAGACAGGTTCGAAACACCATATATTTT.

Concerning this clone itself: Other nucleotide sequences from this sample produce the same CDR3. The CDR3, as DNA: TGTGCCAGCAAAGGGGACATTGGTCCTGGAAACACCATATATTTT. Protein sequence: CASKGDIGPGNTIYF. The chain couples TRBV6-5 to TRBJ1-3; D perhaps matches TRBD1 (6 bases). V gave up 7 bases and J gave up 2 bases, with 15 bases separating them. CDR1 is MNHEY, CDR2 SVGAGI, per germline. The CDR3 runs to 15 residues.

CDR3 sequence (DNA): TGTGCCAGCAGTTTGGGGCTAGCGGGGGCCTTAAGGGGTACGCAGTATTTT. Its translation: CASSLGLAGALRGTQYF. The chain has TRBV27 and TRBJ2-3; TRBD2 aligns across 10 bases. CDR1 MNHEY and CDR2 SMNVEV come from the germline V gene (reference sequence). CDR3 size: 17 residues. V shed 3 bases and J 8 bases; nucleotides not matched to a gene: 14.

J is TRBJ1-1 and V is TRBV12-3 or TRBV12-4; D is unclear. The germline V and J ends were trimmed by 3 bases and 0 bases, with 5 bases remaining between them. The CDR3 contains 13 residues. The CDR3 is CASSFAMNTEAFF. The CDR3 DNA reads TGTGCCAGCAGTTTTGCTATGAACACTGAAGCTTTCTTT.

The V gene is TRBV2, the J gene TRBJ2-7; 10 positions match TRBD1. The J segment lost 2 bases and the V segment lost 6 bases, leaving 10 bases of the junction unmatched. This CDR3 is 16 amino acids long. Germline assignment: CDR1 SNHLY and CDR2 FYNNEI. The CDR3 spells CASRTGGASPTYEQYF. CDR3 in DNA: TGTGCCAGCAGGACAGGGGGCGCTTCCCCTACCTACGAGCAGTACTTC.

The chain recombines TRBV5-1 with TRBJ2-2; maybe TRBD1 (5 bases). Germline CDR1 SGHRS, CDR2 YFSETQ. Trimming took off 3 bases at V and 5 bases at J, with 11 bases between the two ends. This CDR3 has 14 amino acids. The CDR3 reads CASSSGLETGELFF. CDR3 nucleotide sequence: TGCGCCAGCAGCTCAGGGCTTGAGACCGGGGAGCTGTTTTTT.

The rearrangement links TRBV5-6 to TRBJ2-3, with 12 bases that match TRBD2. The CDR3 contains 16 residues. Germline V gene sequence: CDR1 SGHDT, CDR2 YYEEEE. The V segment lost 2 bases and the J segment 3 bases; nucleotides outside the gene matches: 4. CDR3 loop: CASSFVTSGGTDTQYF. Here the CDR3 DNA reads TGTGCCAGCAGCTTTGTGACTAGCGGGGGAACAGATACGCAGTATTTT.

The chain combines TRBV5-1 with TRBJ2-7; TRBD1 matches at 9 bases. This CDR3 comprises 15 residues. Unmatched junction bases numbered 16, after V lost 3 bases and J lost 12 bases. Looked up from germline, CDR1 is SGHRS and CDR2 is YFSETQ. Here the CDR3 reads CASSSGTGQPTVRYF. For the CDR3, the DNA is TGCGCCAGCAGCTCCGGGACAGGGCAACCCACTGTGCGGTACTTC.

The gene calls are TRBV6-5 and TRBJ2-7, with TRBD1 matching 7 bases. The V gene's germline CDR1 is MNHEY and CDR2 SVGAGI. This CDR3 is built from 13 residues. Trimming took 6 bases from V and 6 from J; bases not matched to a gene: 8. The CDR3 DNA is TGTGCCAGCAGCTTGGACAGGTCCCTCGAGCAGTACTTC. Amino acids: CASSLDRSLEQYF.

The chain recombines TRBV5-1 with TRBJ2-3, with 9 bases matching TRBD1. The V gene's germline CDR1 is SGHRS and CDR2 YFSETQ. The CDR3 consists of 15 residues. With 3 bases clipped from V and 3 bases from J, the junction kept 5 bases outside the gene matches. The CDR3 sequence is CASSSGTGITDTQYF. CDR3 nucleotide sequence: TGCGCCAGCAGCTCCGGGACAGGGATAACAGATACGCAGTATTTT.

This chain connects TRBV9 to TRBJ2-3, with 7 bases lining up with TRBD2. The germline gives CDR1 SGDLS, CDR2 YYNGEE. V was clipped by 5 bases and J by 6 bases; unmatched bases: 15. This CDR3 region has 16 residues. The DNA of the CDR3 is TGTGCCAGCAGTCAAGCGGGGACTTCCTCCGGGGATACGCAGTATTTT. Its protein product is CASSQAGTSSGDTQYF.

This clone was seen a few times. The genes are TRBV2 and TRBJ2-7, with 7 bases aligning to TRBD1. Germline V gene lookup returns CDR1 SNHLY and CDR2 FYNNEI. The length of the CDR3 is 14 residues. With V trimmed by 6 bases and J by 5 bases, 10 bases remained unmatched. For the CDR3, the DNA is TGTGCCAGCAGCCTGACAGGGAACCCAAACGAGCAGTACTTC. Amino acids: CASSLTGNPNEQYF. Supplemented by reference TRBV2 and TRBJ2-7, the full variable domain reads EPEVTQTPSHQVTQMGQEVILRCVPISNHLYFYWYRQILGQKVEFLVSFYNNEISEKSEIFDDQFSVERPDGSNFTLKIRSTKLEDSAMYFCASSLTGNPNEQYFGPGTRLTVT.

This clone appeared a single time. The chain couples TRBV11-2 to TRBJ2-3; TRBD1 matches at 7 bases. This CDR3 has 16 residues. Germline V gene lookup returns CDR1 SGHAT and CDR2 FQNNGV. V shed 5 bases and J 3 bases; nucleotides not matched to a gene: 11. The CDR3 region is CASSPLVRQGTDTQYF. The CDR3 DNA reads TGTGCCAGCAGCCCCCTGGTACGACAGGGTACAGATACGCAGTATTTT.

This rearrangement joins TRBV9 to TRBJ2-1, with 10 positions matching TRBD2. The V and J ends lost 3 bases and 4 bases, in that order; junction bases with no gene match: 10. Germline V gene lookup returns CDR1 SGDLS and CDR2 YYNGEE. The CDR3 consists of 17 residues. The CDR3 DNA reads as TGTGCCAGCAGCGGGGTCGTAGCGGGGGGCACATACAATGAGCAGTTCTTC. It encodes CASSGVVAGGTYNEQFF.

The chain has TRBV6-2 or TRBV6-3 and TRBJ2-3; 12 positions match TRBD2. The CDR3 runs 14 residues. Germline CDR1 is MNHEY and CDR2 is SVGEGT. V shed 5 bases, J shed 3 bases, and the junction held 0 bases outside the gene matches. This CDR3 is CASSGLAGTDTQYF. The CDR3 coding sequence is TGTGCCAGCAGTGGACTAGCGGGGACAGATACGCAGTATTTT.

J is TRBJ1-2 and V is TRBV27; 9 nucleotides line up with TRBD1. This CDR3 comprises 18 residues. Per germline, CDR1 MNHEY and CDR2 SMNVEV (reference sequence). V was clipped by 2 bases and J by 4 bases; unmatched bases: 14. The CDR3 DNA follows: TGTGCCAGCAGTTTAAACCCCACCGGGACAGGGAACGTCTATGGCTACACCTTC. It yields the protein CASSLNPTGTGNVYGYTF.

J is TRBJ2-7 and V is TRBV14, with D possibly matching TRBD2 (6 bases). Trimming shortened V by 10 bases and J by 4 bases, and 20 bases separated the two germline ends. This CDR3 has 14 amino acids. Germline V gene lookup returns CDR1 SGHDN and CDR2 FVKESK. CDR3 region: CATIAGTQVYEQYF. The CDR3 nucleotides are TGTGCCACCATCGCGGGGACCCAGGTTTACGAGCAGTACTTC.

This clone was counted between two and nine times. The V call is TRBV7-9, the J call TRBJ1-2; 7 bases map to TRBD1. V lost 10 bases, J lost 2 bases, and 4 bases stayed unmatched. Germline V gene sequence: CDR1 SEHNR, CDR2 FQNEAQ (reference sequence). This CDR3 region has 12 residues. CDR3 sequence: CATVQGNYGYTF. Written as DNA, the CDR3 is TGTGCCACCGTACAGGGGAACTATGGCTACACCTTC.

The rearrangement links TRBV30 to TRBJ2-7; 7 bases match TRBD2. There are 15 residues in the CDR3. The germline gives CDR1 GTSNPN, CDR2 SVGIG (reference sequence). V trimming: 2 bases; J trimming: 6 bases; junction bases outside the gene matches: 13. CDR3 sequence reads: CAWSSGVAGRGEQYF. The CDR3 coding sequence is TGTGCCTGGAGTTCGGGCGTCGCGGGGAGGGGCGAGCAGTACTTC.

The V and J genes are TRBV6-5 and TRBJ2-5; D may be TRBD2 (6 bases). This CDR3 has 16 amino acids. V lost 0 bases and J lost 6, with 17 bases in between. Germline CDR1 MNHEY, CDR2 SVGAGI. The CDR3 coding sequence is TGTGCCAGCAGTTACTCTGAGGGTAGCGGTGCCAAGACCCAGTACTTC. The encoded protein is CASSYSEGSGAKTQYF.

This clone has just a few counts. The V gene is TRBV5-1, the J gene TRBJ1-1; 7 nucleotides match TRBD1. The CDR3 is 15 residues long. The ends lost 3 bases at V and 4 bases at J; junction bases unmatched: 9. Germline V gives CDR1 SGHRS, CDR2 YFSETQ. The chain's CDR3 is CASSSTQTGATEAFF. The CDR3 coding sequence is TGCGCCAGCAGCTCAACCCAAACAGGGGCCACTGAAGCTTTCTTT.

As concerns this clone: The sample holds other DNA sequences that translate to the same CDR3. The V and J genes are TRBV29-1 and TRBJ1-2, with 7 bases matching TRBD1. The V gene's germline CDR1 is SQVTM and CDR2 ANQGSEA. V was pared by 6 bases and J by 2 bases, with 0 bases of the junction left unmatched. CDR3 length: 11 residues. The CDR3 DNA sequence: TGCAGCGTGGGACAGAACTATGGCTACACCTTC. Translated, it gives CSVGQNYGYTF.